Following are 5 T cell receptor beta chains from one sample sequenced in a study of blood T cell repertoires in COVID-19. Some clones are missing from TCRdb's copy, which holds only in-frame ones; the method was immunoSEQ multiplex PCR. The sample yields fewer than 300,000 clones, approximately 88% seen once. Sequencing was done on a sample of peripheral blood. The receptors here all came from a man aged 18 to 35 with active or convalescent COVID-19.

The chain uses TRBV7-8 and TRBJ1-4; the D is unclear. This CDR3 has 13 residues. V was clipped by 6 bases and J by 6 bases, with 11 bases between them. Germline V gene sequence: CDR1 SGHVS, CDR2 FQNEAQ. The CDR3: CASRSLLDEKLFF. The CDR3 DNA sequence: TGTGCCAGCAGATCCCTTCTTGATGAAAAACTGTTTTTT.

This rearrangement joins TRBV12-5 to TRBJ2-3, with TRBD2 identical over 13 bases. The germline V gene encodes CDR1 LGHNT and CDR2 FRNRAP. V dropped 5 bases and J dropped 4; count of bases not matched to a gene: 6. The CDR3 totals 16 residues. CDR3 region: CASGPTSGGRSDTQYF. CDR3 sequence (DNA): TGTGCTAGTGGTCCGACTAGCGGGGGGCGGTCAGATACGCAGTATTTT.

The rearrangement joins TRBV28 to TRBJ2-3; tentatively, D is TRBD1 (6 bases). This CDR3 has 15 residues. Germline CDR1 and CDR2: MDHEN and SYDVKM. The V end lost 2 bases, the J end lost 2 bases, and 11 bases lay between the germline ends. CDR3 sequence reads: CASSLTGQNTDTQYF. CDR3 in DNA: TGTGCCAGCAGTTTAACTGGACAGAACACAGATACGCAGTATTTT.

This clone showed up just a few times. V usage is TRBV10-3 and J usage is TRBJ2-7, with 7 bases fitting TRBD1. Trimming cost V 4 bases and J 0 bases; bases outside gene matches: 6. The CDR3 covers 15 residues. Germline-derived CDR1 and CDR2 are ENHRY and SYGVKD. The CDR3 is CAISGGQSSSYEQYF. In DNA, the CDR3 is TGTGCCATCAGTGGGGGACAGTCGAGCTCCTACGAGCAGTACTTC.

V and J are TRBV30 and TRBJ1-5; no definite D call. Trimming pared 1 base from V and 1 base from J, leaving 11 bases between. Germline CDR1 and CDR2: GTSNPN and SVGIG (reference sequence). This CDR3 region has 15 residues. This CDR3 is CAWSAKVRSNQPQHF. The CDR3 nucleotides read TGTGCCTGGAGTGCCAAAGTCAGGAGCAATCAGCCCCAGCATTTT.